The rows below give T cell receptor beta chains drawn from one sample of a study of OX40 agonist ivuxolimab in advanced cancers. Only in-frame clones appear in the TCRdb table, and some are missing; sequencing was by immunoSEQ multiplex PCR. This sample has 20,000 to 30,000 clones, with approximately 90% found just once. Sequences were derived from CD4+ or CD8+ T cells sorted from blood, sampled in a trial of the OX40 agonist ivuxolimab. These receptors originate from an adult with an advanced solid tumor such as melanoma, head and neck, liver or kidney cancer. The CDR3 runs from the conserved cysteine through the conserved F or W. A D gene is named only where the DNA matches it firmly. Expanded clones are given a class, and other clones once, few, many or no size at all.

D gene: NA
clone size: NA
V gene: TRBV28
J gene: TRBJ1-4
CDR3 DNA: TGTGCCAGCAGCTGGATCTTTCTAAGGGAAAAACTGTTTTTT
CDR3 protein: CASSWIFLREKLFF

D gene: TRBD1
clone size: NA
V gene: TRBV7-6
J gene: TRBJ2-1
CDR3 DNA: TGTGCCAGCAGCCCATTGGGGGCGAGGGGGCGACGCAATGAGCAGTTCTTC
CDR3 protein: CASSPLGARGRRNEQFF

D gene: NA
clone size: NA
V gene: TRBV7-9
J gene: TRBJ2-7
CDR3 DNA: TGTGCCAGCAGCCCTAGCTTAGTCAACGAGCAGTACTTC
CDR3 protein: CASSPSLVNEQYF

D gene: NA
clone size: NA
V gene: TRBV18
J gene: TRBJ2-2
CDR3 DNA: TGTGCCAGCTCACCCCCGCCAAGCGGAACCGGGGAGCTGTTTTTT
CDR3 protein: CASSPPPSGTGELFF

D gene: NA
clone size: NA
V gene: TRBV18
J gene: TRBJ2-1
CDR3 DNA: TGTGCCAGCTCACCACGGCAGGCTGCGGACAATGAGCAGTTCTTC
CDR3 protein: CASSPRQAADNEQFF

D gene: NA
clone size: NA
V gene: TRBV19
J gene: TRBJ2-7
CDR3 DNA: TGTGCCAGTAGTCAGGGGCGACTCTACGAGCAGTACTTC
CDR3 protein: CASSQGRLYEQYF

D gene: NA
clone size: NA
V gene: TRBV13
J gene: TRBJ2-7
CDR3 DNA: TGTGCCAGCAGCTTAGTGCAGGGTTACGACTACGAGCAGTACTTC
CDR3 protein: CASSLVQGYDYEQYF

D gene: NA
clone size: NA
V gene: TRBV9
J gene: TRBJ2-2
CDR3 DNA: TGTGCCAGCAGCGTAGGGGTCGGGGGAAACACCGGGGAGCTGTTTTTT
CDR3 protein: CASSVGVGGNTGELFF

D gene: NA
clone size: once
V gene: TRBV5-1
J gene: TRBJ2-1
CDR3 DNA: TGCGCCAGCAGCTTGGCCAATGTTCTTCCACTTTTCAATGAGCAGTTCTTC
CDR3 protein: CASSLANVLPLFNEQFF

D gene: TRBD1
clone size: few
V gene: TRBV4-3
J gene: TRBJ1-4
CDR3 DNA: TGCGCCAGCAGCCAGGGACAGGGGTCAGAAAAACTGTTTTTT
CDR3 protein: CASSQGQGSEKLFF

D gene: NA
clone size: NA
V gene: TRBV19
J gene: TRBJ2-1
CDR3 DNA: TGTGCCAGTAGTATAGACCCCCTCGGGGCTTACCCGAACAATGAGCAGTTCTTC
CDR3 protein: CASSIDPLGAYPNNEQFF

D gene: NA
clone size: NA
V gene: TRBV18
J gene: TRBJ2-7
CDR3 DNA: TGTGCCAGCTCACTGGAAACCTACGAGCAGTACTTC
CDR3 protein: CASSLETYEQYF

D gene: TRBD2
clone size: NA
V gene: TRBV7-2
J gene: TRBJ2-1
CDR3 DNA: TGTGCCAGCAGTTCAAACGGACTAGCGGCGGATGAGCAGTTCTTC
CDR3 protein: CASSSNGLAADEQFF

D gene: NA
clone size: NA
V gene: TRBV6-1
J gene: TRBJ2-1
CDR3 DNA: TGTGCCAGCAGTGGGGACTGGAATTCCTACAATGAGCAGTTCTTC
CDR3 protein: CASSGDWNSYNEQFF

D gene: TRBD2
clone size: NA
V gene: TRBV5-1
J gene: TRBJ2-4
CDR3 DNA: TGCGCCAGCAGCTTGGCAGGTACACGGGGGGACATTCAGTACTTC
CDR3 protein: CASSLAGTRGDIQYF

D gene: NA
clone size: NA
V gene: TRBV18
J gene: TRBJ1-2
CDR3 DNA: TGTGCCAGCTCACTACGTCGGGGCGAAGGGCGTGACTACACCTTC
CDR3 protein: CASSLRRGEGRDYTF

D gene: NA
clone size: NA
V gene: TRBV11-2
J gene: TRBJ2-7
CDR3 DNA: TGTGCCAGCAGCTTAGATAGGTCGCACCTGAGCTCCTACGAGCAGTACTTC
CDR3 protein: CASSLDRSHLSSYEQYF

D gene: TRBD1
clone size: NA
V gene: TRBV5-6
J gene: TRBJ2-1
CDR3 DNA: TGTGCCAGCAGCTCCCCGGGACAGGTGGATAATGAGCAGTTCTTC
CDR3 protein: CASSSPGQVDNEQFF

D gene: NA
clone size: NA
V gene: TRBV7-8
J gene: TRBJ2-2
CDR3 DNA: TGTGCCAGCAGCTTTATGACGGGAAACACCGGGGAGCTGTTTTTT
CDR3 protein: CASSFMTGNTGELFF

D gene: NA
clone size: NA
V gene: TRBV19
J gene: TRBJ2-5
CDR3 DNA: TGTGCCAGTAGTACCCCCGGGGCGCCCGGAGAAGAGACCCAGTACTTC
CDR3 protein: CASSTPGAPGEETQYF

D gene: TRBD1
clone size: NA
V gene: TRBV5-4
J gene: TRBJ1-2
CDR3 DNA: TGTGCCAGCAGCGGATACCGGGACAGAACCTATGGCTACACCTTC
CDR3 protein: CASSGYRDRTYGYTF

D gene: TRBD1
clone size: NA
V gene: TRBV28
J gene: TRBJ1-3
CDR3 DNA: TGTGCCAGCAGACCCCCATTTGGGACAGGGTCAGGGAACTCTGGAAACACCATATATTTT
CDR3 protein: CASRPPFGTGSGNSGNTIYF

D gene: NA
clone size: NA
V gene: TRBV4-3
J gene: TRBJ1-1
CDR3 DNA: TGCGCCAGCAGCCAAACCGAGATCTTGAACACTGAAGCTTTCTTT
CDR3 protein: CASSQTEILNTEAFF

D gene: TRBD1
clone size: NA
V gene: TRBV19
J gene: TRBJ2-7
CDR3 DNA: TGTGCCAGTAGTGCCTCGGGACAGACATACGAGCAGTACTTC
CDR3 protein: CASSASGQTYEQYF

D gene: TRBD1
clone size: NA
V gene: TRBV18
J gene: TRBJ2-3
CDR3 DNA: TGTGCCAGCTCACCACGGCCAGGGGGCCTGAGCACAGATACGCAGTATTTT
CDR3 protein: CASSPRPGGLSTDTQYF

D gene: NA
clone size: NA
V gene: TRBV19
J gene: TRBJ1-2
CDR3 DNA: TGTGCCAGTAGTCTCGGACACACTGCCGACTATGGCTACACCTTC
CDR3 protein: CASSLGHTADYGYTF

D gene: NA
clone size: NA
V gene: TRBV7-6
J gene: TRBJ2-1
CDR3 DNA: TGTGCCAGCAGCTTAGCTAGCGTGTGGAATGAGCAGTTCTTC
CDR3 protein: CASSLASVWNEQFF

D gene: NA
clone size: once
V gene: TRBV5-6
J gene: TRBJ2-7
CDR3 DNA: TGTGCCAGCAGCTCCTACAGGGGGAGGGTAAACTACGAGCAGTACTTC
CDR3 protein: CASSSYRGRVNYEQYF

D gene: TRBD2
clone size: NA
V gene: TRBV5-1
J gene: TRBJ2-3
CDR3 DNA: TGCGCCAGCAGCTTGAGCGGGAGGGCCGGTAGCACAGATACGCAGTATTTT
CDR3 protein: CASSLSGRAGSTDTQYF

D gene: NA
clone size: once
V gene: TRBV10-2
J gene: TRBJ1-1
CDR3 DNA: TGCGCCAGCAGTGAGGCAGGCTCGAACACTGAAGCTTTCTTT
CDR3 protein: CASSEAGSNTEAFF

D gene: TRBD1
clone size: NA
V gene: TRBV6-1
J gene: TRBJ2-4
CDR3 DNA: TGTGCCAGCAGTGAATCATTTGGACAGGGACGAAACATTCAGTACTTC
CDR3 protein: CASSESFGQGRNIQYF

D gene: NA
clone size: NA
V gene: TRBV27
J gene: TRBJ1-2
CDR3 DNA: TGTGCCAGCAGTCCCGCGGTGGGGAATCACTATGGCTACACCTTC
CDR3 protein: CASSPAVGNHYGYTF

D gene: TRBD1
clone size: NA
V gene: TRBV2
J gene: TRBJ1-4
CDR3 DNA: TGTGCCAGCAGAATCCAGGGGGCTAGGGAAAAACTGTTTTTT
CDR3 protein: CASRIQGAREKLFF

D gene: NA
clone size: NA
V gene: TRBV5-1
J gene: TRBJ2-5
CDR3 DNA: TGCGCCAGCAGTTCAGGCGGAGAGACCCAGTACTTC
CDR3 protein: CASSSGGETQYF